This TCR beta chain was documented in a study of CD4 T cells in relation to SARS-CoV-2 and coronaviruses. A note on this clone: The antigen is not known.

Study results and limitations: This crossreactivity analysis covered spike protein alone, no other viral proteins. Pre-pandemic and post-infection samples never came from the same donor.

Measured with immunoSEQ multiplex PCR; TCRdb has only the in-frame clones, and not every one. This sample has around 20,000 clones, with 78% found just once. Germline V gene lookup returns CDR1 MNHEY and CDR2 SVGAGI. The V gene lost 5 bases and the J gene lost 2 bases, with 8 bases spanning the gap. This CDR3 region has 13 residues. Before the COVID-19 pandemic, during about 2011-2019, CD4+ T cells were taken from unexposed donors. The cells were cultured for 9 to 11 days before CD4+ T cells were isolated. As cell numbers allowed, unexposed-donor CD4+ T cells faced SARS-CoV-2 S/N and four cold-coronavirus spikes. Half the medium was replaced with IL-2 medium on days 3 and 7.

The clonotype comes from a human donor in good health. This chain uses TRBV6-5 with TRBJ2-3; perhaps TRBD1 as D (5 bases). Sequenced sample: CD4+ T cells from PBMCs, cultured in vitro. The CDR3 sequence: CASSKDITDTQYF. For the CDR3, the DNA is TGTGCCAGCAGTAAGGACATCACAGATACGCAGTATTTT.